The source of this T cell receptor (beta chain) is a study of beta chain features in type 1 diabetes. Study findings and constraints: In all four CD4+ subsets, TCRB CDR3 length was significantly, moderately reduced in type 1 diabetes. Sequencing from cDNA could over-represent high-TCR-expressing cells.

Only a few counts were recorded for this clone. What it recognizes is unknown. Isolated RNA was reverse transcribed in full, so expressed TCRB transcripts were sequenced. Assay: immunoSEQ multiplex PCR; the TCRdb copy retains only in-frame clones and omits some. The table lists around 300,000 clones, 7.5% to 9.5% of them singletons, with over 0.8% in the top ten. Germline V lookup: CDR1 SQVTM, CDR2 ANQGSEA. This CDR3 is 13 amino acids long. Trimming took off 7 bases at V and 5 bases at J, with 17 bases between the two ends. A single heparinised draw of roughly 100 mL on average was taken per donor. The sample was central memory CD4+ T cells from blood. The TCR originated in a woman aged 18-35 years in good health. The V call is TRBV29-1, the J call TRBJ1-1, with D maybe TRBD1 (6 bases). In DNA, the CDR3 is TGCAGCGCCCGGGTGGGGGCTCGGACTGAAGCTTTCTTT. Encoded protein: CSARVGARTEAFF.